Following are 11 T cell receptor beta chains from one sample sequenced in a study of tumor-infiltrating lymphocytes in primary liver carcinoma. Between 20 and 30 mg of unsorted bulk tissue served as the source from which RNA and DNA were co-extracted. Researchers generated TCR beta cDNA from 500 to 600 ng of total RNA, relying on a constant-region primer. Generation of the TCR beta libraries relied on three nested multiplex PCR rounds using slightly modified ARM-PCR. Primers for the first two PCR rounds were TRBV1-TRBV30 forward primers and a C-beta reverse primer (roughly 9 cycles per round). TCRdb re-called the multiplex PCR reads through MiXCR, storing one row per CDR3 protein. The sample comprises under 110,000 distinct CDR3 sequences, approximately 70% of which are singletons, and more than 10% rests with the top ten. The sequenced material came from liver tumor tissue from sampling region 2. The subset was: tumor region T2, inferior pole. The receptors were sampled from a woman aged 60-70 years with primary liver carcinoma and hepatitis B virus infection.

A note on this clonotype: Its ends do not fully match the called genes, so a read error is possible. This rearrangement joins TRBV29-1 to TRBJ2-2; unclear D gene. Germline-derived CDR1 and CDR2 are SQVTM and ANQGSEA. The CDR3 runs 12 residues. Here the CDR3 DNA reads TGCAGCGTACCAGAACACACCAGGGAGCTGTTTTTT. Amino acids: CSVPEHTRELFF.

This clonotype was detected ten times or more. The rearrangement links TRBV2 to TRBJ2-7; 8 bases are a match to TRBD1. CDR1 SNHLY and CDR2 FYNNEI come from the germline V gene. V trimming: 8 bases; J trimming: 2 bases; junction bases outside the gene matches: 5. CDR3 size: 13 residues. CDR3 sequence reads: CASSKQGAYEQYF. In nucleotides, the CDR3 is TGTGCCAGCTCTAAACAGGGGGCCTACGAGCAGTACTTC.

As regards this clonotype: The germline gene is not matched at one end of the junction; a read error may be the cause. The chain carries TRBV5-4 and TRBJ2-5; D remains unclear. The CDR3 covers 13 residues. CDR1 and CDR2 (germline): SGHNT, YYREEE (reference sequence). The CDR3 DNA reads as TGTGTCAGTAGCAAGGACCTTGAGGAGAGCCAGTACTTC. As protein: CVSSKDLEESQYF.

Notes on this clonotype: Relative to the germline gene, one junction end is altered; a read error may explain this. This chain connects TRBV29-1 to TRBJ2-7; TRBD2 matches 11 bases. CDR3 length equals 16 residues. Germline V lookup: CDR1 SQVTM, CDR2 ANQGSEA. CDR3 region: CSVGGLAGLSSYEHYF. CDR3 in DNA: TGCAGCGTAGGAGGACTAGCGGGCCTTAGCTCCTACGAGCACTACTTC.

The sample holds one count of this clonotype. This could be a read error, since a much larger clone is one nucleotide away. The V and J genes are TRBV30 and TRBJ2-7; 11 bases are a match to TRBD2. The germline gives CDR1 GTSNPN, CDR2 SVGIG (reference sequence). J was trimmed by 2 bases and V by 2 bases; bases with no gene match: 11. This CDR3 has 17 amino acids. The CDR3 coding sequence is TGTGCCTGGAGTACCGGGACTAGCGGAGGAGGCACCTACGAGCAGTACTTC. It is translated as CAWSTGTSGGGTYEQYF.

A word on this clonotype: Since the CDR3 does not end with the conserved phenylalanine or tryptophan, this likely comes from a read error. The CDR3 spells CASGRDRGDFYEQYS. CDR3 DNA: TGTGCCAGCGGAAGGGACAGGGGAGATTTTTACGAGCAGTACTCC. V is TRBV5-4 and J is TRBJ2-7; 10 positions agree with TRBD1. CDR1 and CDR2 (germline): SGHNT, YYREEE (reference sequence). The CDR3 consists of 15 residues. V trimming: 7 bases; J trimming: 4 bases; junction bases outside the gene matches: 11.

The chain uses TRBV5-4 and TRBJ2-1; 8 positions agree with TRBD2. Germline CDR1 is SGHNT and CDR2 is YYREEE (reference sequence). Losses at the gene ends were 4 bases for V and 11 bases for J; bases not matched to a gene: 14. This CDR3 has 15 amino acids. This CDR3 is CASSPPGGTGDKQFF. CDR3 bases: TGTGCCAGCAGCCCCCCGGGAGGGACGGGCGATAAGCAGTTCTTC.

CDR3: CATIPYEEGYTF. In nucleotides, the CDR3 is TGTGCCACCATCCCGTACGAGGAAGGCTACACCTTC. This chain uses TRBV6-6 with TRBJ1-2, with D unclear. Germline lookup yields CDR1 MNHNY and CDR2 SVGAGI (reference sequence). CDR3 length equals 12 residues. V was pared by 10 bases and J by 8 bases, with 17 bases between.

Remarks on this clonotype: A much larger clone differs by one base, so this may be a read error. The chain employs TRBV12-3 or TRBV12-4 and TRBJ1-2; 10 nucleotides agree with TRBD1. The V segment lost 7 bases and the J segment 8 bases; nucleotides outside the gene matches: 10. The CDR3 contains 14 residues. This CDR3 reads CASNLTTGGAGYTF. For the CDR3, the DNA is TGTGCCAGCAATTTGACGACAGGGGGCGCGGGCTACACCTTC.

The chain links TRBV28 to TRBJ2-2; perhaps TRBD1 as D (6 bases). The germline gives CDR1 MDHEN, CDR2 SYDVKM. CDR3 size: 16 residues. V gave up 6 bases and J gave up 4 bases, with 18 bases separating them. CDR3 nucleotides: TGTGCCAGCAGCTCACGACAGGTACAGGGCACCGGGGAGCTGTTTTTT. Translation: CASSSRQVQGTGELFF.

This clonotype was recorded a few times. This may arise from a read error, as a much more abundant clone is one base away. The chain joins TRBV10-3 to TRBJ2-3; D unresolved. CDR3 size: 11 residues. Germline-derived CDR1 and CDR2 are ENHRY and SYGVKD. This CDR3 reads CVTRSRESQYF. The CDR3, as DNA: TGTGTCACCCGAAGCAGAGAGTCTCAGTATTTT.